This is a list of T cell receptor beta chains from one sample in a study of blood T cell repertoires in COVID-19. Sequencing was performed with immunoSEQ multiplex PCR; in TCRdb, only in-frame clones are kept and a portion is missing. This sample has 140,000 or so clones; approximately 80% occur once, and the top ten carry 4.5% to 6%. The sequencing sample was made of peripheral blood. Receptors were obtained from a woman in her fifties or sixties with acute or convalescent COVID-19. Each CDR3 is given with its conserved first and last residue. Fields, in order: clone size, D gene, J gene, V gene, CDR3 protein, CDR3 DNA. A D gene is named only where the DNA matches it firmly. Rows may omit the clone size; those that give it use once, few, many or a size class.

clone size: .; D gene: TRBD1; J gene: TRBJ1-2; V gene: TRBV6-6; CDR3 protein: CASSHSQGASGYTF; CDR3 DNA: TGTGCCAGCAGTCACTCCCAGGGGGCTAGTGGCTACACCTTC
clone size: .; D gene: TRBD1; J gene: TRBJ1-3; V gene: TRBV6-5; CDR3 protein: CASRPDRGSGNTIYF; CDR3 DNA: TGTGCCAGCAGGCCAGACAGGGGTTCTGGAAACACCATATATTTT
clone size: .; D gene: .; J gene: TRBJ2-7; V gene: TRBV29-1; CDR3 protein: CSVEKIGQIGYEQYF; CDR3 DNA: TGCAGCGTTGAAAAAATCGGACAGATTGGGTACGAGCAGTACTTC
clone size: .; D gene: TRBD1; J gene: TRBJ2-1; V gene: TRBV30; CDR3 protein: CAWRVPWGQGANEQFF; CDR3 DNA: TGTGCCTGGAGAGTCCCCTGGGGACAGGGGGCGAATGAGCAGTTCTTC
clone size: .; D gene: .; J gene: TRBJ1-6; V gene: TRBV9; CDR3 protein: CASSDLQGHNSPLHF; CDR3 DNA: TGTGCCAGCAGCGACCTTCAGGGGCATAATTCACCCCTCCACTTT
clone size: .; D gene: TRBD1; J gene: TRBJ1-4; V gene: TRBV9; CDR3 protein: CASSARTGSYEKLFF; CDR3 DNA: TGTGCCAGCAGCGCCCGGACAGGATCGTACGAAAAACTGTTTTTT
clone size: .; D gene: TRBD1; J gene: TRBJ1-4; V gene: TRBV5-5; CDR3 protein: CASSPWTGADEKLFF; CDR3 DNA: TGTGCCAGCAGCCCCTGGACAGGGGCGGATGAAAAACTGTTTTTT
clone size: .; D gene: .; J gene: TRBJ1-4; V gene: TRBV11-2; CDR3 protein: CASSLESRVTDEKLFF; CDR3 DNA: TGTGCCAGCAGCTTAGAATCCCGGGTTACCGATGAAAAACTGTTTTTT
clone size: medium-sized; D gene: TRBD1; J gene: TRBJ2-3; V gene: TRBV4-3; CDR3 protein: CASSQWTGMTDTQYF; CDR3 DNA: TGCGCCAGCAGCCAATGGACAGGGATGACAGATACGCAGTATTTT
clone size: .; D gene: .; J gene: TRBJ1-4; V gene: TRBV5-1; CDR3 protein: CASSLDQGRSNEKLFF; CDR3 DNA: TGCGCCAGCAGCTTGGATCAGGGCAGGTCTAATGAAAAACTGTTTTTT
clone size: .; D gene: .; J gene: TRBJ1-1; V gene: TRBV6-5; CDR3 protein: CASWRGMNTEAFF; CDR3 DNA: TGTGCCAGCTGGAGGGGTATGAACACTGAAGCTTTCTTT
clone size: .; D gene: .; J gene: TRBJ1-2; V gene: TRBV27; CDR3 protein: CASSFRGWVDYTF; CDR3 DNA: TGTGCCAGCAGTTTTAGGGGGTGGGTAGACTACACCTTC
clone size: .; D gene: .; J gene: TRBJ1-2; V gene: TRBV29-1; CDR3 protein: CSVHDPGVDGYTF; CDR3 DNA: TGCAGCGTCCACGACCCCGGGGTGGATGGCTACACCTTC
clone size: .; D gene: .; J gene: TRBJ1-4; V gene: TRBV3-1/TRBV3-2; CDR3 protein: CASSTMPGPRLGREKLFF; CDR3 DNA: TGTGCCAGCAGCACCATGCCGGGACCTCGTTTGGGGAGGGAAAAACTGTTTTTT
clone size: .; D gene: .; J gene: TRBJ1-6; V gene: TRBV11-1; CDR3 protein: CASSSRGNNSPLHF; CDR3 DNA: TGTGCCAGCAGCTCCCGGGGAAACAATTCACCCCTCCACTTT
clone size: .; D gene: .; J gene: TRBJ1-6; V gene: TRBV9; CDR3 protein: CASSEGVRSPLHF; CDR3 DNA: TGTGCCAGCAGCGAAGGGGTTAGGTCACCCCTCCACTTT
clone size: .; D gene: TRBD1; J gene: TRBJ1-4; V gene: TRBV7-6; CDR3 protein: CASSFYRGSNEKLFF; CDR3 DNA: TGTGCCAGCAGCTTTTACAGGGGTTCTAATGAAAAACTGTTTTTT
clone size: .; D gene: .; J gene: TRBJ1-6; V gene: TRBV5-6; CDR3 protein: CASSRGTGDSPLHF; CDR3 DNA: TGTGCCAGCAGCCGCGGGACGGGGGATTCACCCCTCCACTTT
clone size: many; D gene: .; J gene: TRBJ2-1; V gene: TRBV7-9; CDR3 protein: CASSLGGDVSNEQFF; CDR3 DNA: TGTGCCAGCAGCTTAGGAGGTGACGTTAGCAATGAGCAGTTCTTC
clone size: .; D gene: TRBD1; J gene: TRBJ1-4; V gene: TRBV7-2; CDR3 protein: CASSPQGADEKLFF; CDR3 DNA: TGTGCCAGCAGCCCGCAGGGGGCAGATGAAAAACTGTTTTTT
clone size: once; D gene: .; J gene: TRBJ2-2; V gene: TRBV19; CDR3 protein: CASSIGSTNTGELFF; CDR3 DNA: TGTGCCAGTAGTATAGGTAGTACGAACACCGGGGAGCTGTTTTTT
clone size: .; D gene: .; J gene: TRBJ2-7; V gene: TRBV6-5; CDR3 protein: CASSYTSGTPYEQYF; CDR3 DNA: TGTGCCAGCAGTTACACTTCCGGGACTCCCTACGAGCAGTACTTC
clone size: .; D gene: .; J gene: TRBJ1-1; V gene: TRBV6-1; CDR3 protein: CASSEASSGALRAFF; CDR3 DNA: TGTGCCAGCAGTGAAGCGTCGAGCGGGGCCCTGAGGGCTTTCTTT
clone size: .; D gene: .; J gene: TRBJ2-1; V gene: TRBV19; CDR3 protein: CASKQGNEQFF; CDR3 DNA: TGTGCCAGTAAGCAGGGGAATGAGCAGTTCTTC
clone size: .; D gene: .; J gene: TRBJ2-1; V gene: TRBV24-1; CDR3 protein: CATSMPGSFNEQFF; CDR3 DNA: TGTGCCACCAGTATGCCAGGGTCTTTCAATGAGCAGTTCTTC
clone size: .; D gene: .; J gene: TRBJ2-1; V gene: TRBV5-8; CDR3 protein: CASSHGLDEQFF; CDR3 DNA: TGTGCCAGCAGCCACGGGTTGGATGAGCAGTTCTTC
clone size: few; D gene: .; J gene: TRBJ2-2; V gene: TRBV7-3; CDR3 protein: CASRITGTSTGELFF; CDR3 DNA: TGTGCCAGCCGAATTACCGGGACAAGTACCGGGGAGCTGTTTTTT
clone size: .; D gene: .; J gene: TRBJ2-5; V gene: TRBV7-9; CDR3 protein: CASSLGRGATETQYF; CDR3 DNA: TGTGCCAGCAGCTTAGGCCGGGGGGCCACAGAGACCCAGTACTTC
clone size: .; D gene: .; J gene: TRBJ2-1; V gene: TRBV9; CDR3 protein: CASCQGTKVNEQFF; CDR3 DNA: TGTGCCAGCTGTCAGGGGACGAAGGTAAATGAGCAGTTCTTC
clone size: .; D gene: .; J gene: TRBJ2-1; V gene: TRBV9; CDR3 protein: CASSVDRGHDEQFF; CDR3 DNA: TGTGCCAGCAGCGTAGATAGGGGCCACGATGAGCAGTTCTTC
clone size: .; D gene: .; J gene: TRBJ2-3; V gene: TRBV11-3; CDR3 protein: CASSKQGSTDTQYF; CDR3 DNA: TGTGCCAGCAGCAAACAGGGAAGCACAGATACGCAGTATTTT
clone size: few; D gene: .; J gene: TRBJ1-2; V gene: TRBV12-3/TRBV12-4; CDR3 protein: CASKWEIGYGYTF; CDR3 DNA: TGTGCCAGCAAGTGGGAGATTGGCTATGGCTACACCTTC
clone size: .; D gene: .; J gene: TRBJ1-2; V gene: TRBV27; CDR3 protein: CASSLGPAANYGYTF; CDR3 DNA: TGTGCCAGCAGTTTGGGGCCGGCAGCTAACTATGGCTACACCTTC
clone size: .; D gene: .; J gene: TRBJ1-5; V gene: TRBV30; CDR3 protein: CAWSPVARNQPQHF; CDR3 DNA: TGTGCCTGGTCTCCCGTGGCTCGCAATCAGCCCCAGCATTTT
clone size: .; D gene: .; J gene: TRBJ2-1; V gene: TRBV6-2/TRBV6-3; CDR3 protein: CASSLLLGLQNEQFF; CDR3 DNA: TGTGCCAGCAGTTTACTTTTGGGACTTCAAAATGAGCAGTTCTTC
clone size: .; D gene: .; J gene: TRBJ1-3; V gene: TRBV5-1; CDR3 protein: CASSLEQGAGNTIYF; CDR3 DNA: TGCGCCAGCAGCTTGGAACAGGGAGCTGGAAACACCATATATTTT
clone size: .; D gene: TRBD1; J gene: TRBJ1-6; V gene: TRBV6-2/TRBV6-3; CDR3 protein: CASSPGGQGYNSPLHF; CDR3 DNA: TGTGCCAGCAGCCCTGGGGGACAGGGGTATAATTCACCCCTCCACTTT
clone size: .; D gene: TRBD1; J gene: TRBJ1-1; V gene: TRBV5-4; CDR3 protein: CASSLEQGVTEAFF; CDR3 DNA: TGTGCCAGCAGCTTGGAACAGGGGGTGACTGAAGCTTTCTTT
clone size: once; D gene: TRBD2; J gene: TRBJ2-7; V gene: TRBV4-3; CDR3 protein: CASSQGLAGAYEQYF; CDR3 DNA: TGCGCCAGCAGCCAAGGACTAGCGGGTGCCTACGAGCAGTACTTC
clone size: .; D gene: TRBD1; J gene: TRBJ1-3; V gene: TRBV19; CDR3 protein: CASSISGQGASGNTIYF; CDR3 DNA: TGTGCCAGTAGTATCTCGGGACAGGGTGCTTCTGGAAACACCATATATTTT
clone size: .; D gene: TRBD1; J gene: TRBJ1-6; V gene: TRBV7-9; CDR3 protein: CASSWDSPGNSPLHF; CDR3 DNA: TGTGCCAGCAGCTGGGACAGCCCAGGAAATTCACCCCTCCACTTT
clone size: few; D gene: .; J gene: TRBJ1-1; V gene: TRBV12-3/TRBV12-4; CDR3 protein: CASSLQGNTEAFF; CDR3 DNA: TGTGCCAGCAGCCTACAGGGGAACACTGAAGCTTTCTTT
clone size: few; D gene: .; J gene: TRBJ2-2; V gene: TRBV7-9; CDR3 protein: CASSLDGSLTGELFF; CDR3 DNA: TGTGCCAGCAGCTTAGACGGGAGTCTCACCGGGGAGCTGTTTTTT
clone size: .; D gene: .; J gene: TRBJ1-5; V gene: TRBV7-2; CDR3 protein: CASSLAVGPGNQPQHF; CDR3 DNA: TGTGCCAGCAGCTTAGCTGTTGGTCCGGGCAATCAGCCCCAGCATTTT
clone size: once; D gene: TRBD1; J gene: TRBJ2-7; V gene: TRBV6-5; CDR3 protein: CASSYATGALYEQYF; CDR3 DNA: TGTGCCAGCAGTTACGCGACAGGGGCCCTCTACGAGCAGTACTTC
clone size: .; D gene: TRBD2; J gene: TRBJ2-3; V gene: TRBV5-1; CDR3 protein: CASSLAGLSGGTDTQYF; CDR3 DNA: TGCGCCAGCAGCCTTGCGGGCCTTAGCGGGGGCACAGATACGCAGTATTTT
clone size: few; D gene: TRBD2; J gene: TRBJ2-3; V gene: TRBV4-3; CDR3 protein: CASSQGTSTSTDTQYF; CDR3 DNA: TGCGCCAGCAGCCAAGGGACTAGCACTAGCACAGATACGCAGTATTTT
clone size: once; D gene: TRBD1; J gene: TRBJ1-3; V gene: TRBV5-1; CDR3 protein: CASSPTGAGNTIYF; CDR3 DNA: TGCGCCAGCAGCCCTACAGGGGCTGGAAACACCATATATTTT
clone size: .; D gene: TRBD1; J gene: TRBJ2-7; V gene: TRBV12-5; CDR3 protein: CASGLEGQGNEQYF; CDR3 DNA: TGTGCTAGTGGTTTGGAGGGACAGGGGAACGAGCAGTACTTC
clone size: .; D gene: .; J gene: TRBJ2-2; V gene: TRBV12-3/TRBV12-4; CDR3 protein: CASSLRLGELFF; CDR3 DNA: TGTGCCAGCAGTTTGCGTCTCGGGGAGCTGTTTTTT
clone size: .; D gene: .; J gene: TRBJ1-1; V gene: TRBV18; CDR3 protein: CASSPPEGEVAFF; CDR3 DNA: TGTGCCAGCTCACCACCGGAAGGGGAAGTGGCTTTCTTT
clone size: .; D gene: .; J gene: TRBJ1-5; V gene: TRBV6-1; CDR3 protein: CASSEANRGQPQHF; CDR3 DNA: TGTGCCAGCAGTGAAGCGAATAGAGGTCAGCCCCAGCATTTT
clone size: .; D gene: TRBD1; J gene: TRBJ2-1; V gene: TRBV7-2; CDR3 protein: CASSLYGTGGNEQFF; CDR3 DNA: TGTGCCAGCAGCTTATATGGGACAGGGGGCAATGAGCAGTTCTTC